This record concerns one T cell receptor beta chain sequence. Its antigen is undetermined. Germline V CDR1 and CDR2: SGHAT, FQNNGV. V was cut by 5 bases and J by 0 bases, with 7 bases left in between. The CDR3 loop spans 13 amino acids. The record originates from a study of T cell responses to AZD1222 COVID-19 vaccine. At the level of the study: Researchers grouped second doses given at about 4 or about 12 weeks into one pool. Overall study findings and caveats: Spike was spanned by vaccine-associated CD4 TCRs, with dominance at 160-218 and 743-854. Clonal diversity was possibly underestimated, and the donors were mostly white British, with more females.

The repertoire was sequenced with immunoSEQ multiplex PCR; TCRdb's copy has only in-frame clones and lacks some. The sample contains tens of thousands of clones, about 86% of which appear only once. The clonotype comes from an adult in good health. The chain is built from TRBV11-2 and TRBJ1-1; D unclear. Sample: peripheral blood, taken on day 0 of AZD1222 vaccination. The DNA for the CDR3 is TGTGCCAGCAGCAGTCAGGTGAACACTGAAGCTTTCTTT. Its protein is CASSSQVNTEAFF. The complete variable domain, with remaining parts taken from reference TRBV11-2 and TRBJ1-1, reads EAGVAQSPRYKIIEKRQSVAFWCNPISGHATLYWYQQILGQGPKLLIQFQNNGVVDDSQLPKDRFSAERLKGVDSTLKIQPAKLEDSAVYLCASSSQVNTEAFFGQGTRLTVV.